This entry lists 6 T cell receptor beta chains sequenced from one sample in a study of beta chain features in type 1 diabetes (dated by TCRdb to the late 2010s). The receptor library was made with the immunoSEQ multiplex PCR assay. All of the isolated RNA was reverse transcribed with the High Capacity cDNA Reverse Transcription Kit, so expressed TCRB transcripts were sequenced. Sourced from immuneACCESS, this table was stored by TCRdb with only in-frame sequences that have V and J called. A share of the clones is absent; for the studies checked, an unresolved V gene accounts for under half, and the remainder has no known explanation. This sample has about 620,000 clones in its table, and around 16% of those were observed once. Approximately 0.087% of the sample is held by the ten biggest clonotypes. Source material: naive CD4+ T cells from blood. The cell subset or site label here, explained by the study, means: true naive CD4+ T cells. The receptors stem from a man between 18 and 35 years old in good health.

The chain uses TRBV28 and TRBJ2-4; 10 positions agree with TRBD1. CDR3 size: 17 residues. CDR1 MDHEN and CDR2 SYDVKM come from the germline V gene. The trim removed 3 bases at V and 8 bases at J, leaving 13 bases unmatched. CDR3 nucleotide sequence: TGTGCCAGCAGTTTTTTCCGACAGGGGGCGGGTAGGGACATTCAGTACTTC. Its translation is CASSFFRQGAGRDIQYF. Looking up the rest from reference TRBV28 and TRBJ2-4 gives the full variable domain: DVKVTQSSRYLVKRTGEKVFLECVQDMDHENMFWYRQDPGLGLRLIYFSYDVKMKEKGDIPEGYSVSREKKERFSLILESASTNQTSMYLCASSFFRQGAGRDIQYFGAGTRLSVL.

The chain links TRBV7-7 to TRBJ2-1; perhaps TRBD1 as D (6 bases). CDR3 size: 13 residues. CDR1 is SSHAT, CDR2 FNYEAQ, per germline (reference sequence). V was clipped by 5 bases and J by 5 bases, with 10 bases between them. For the CDR3, the DNA is TGTGCCAGCAGCCTCGACAGGAACAATGAGCAGTTCTTC. The encoded protein is CASSLDRNNEQFF. Drawing the rest from reference TRBV7-7 and TRBJ2-1, the complete variable domain is GAGVSQSPRYKVTKRGQDVTLRCDPISSHATLYWYQQALGQGPEFLTYFNYEAQPDKSGLPSDRFSAERPEGSISTLTIQRTEQRDSAMYRCASSLDRNNEQFFGPGTRLTVL.

The chain employs TRBV7-2 and TRBJ2-2; D is unresolved. Trimming pared 1 base from V and 0 bases from J, leaving 15 bases between. CDR1 and CDR2 from the germline V gene are SGHTA and FQGNSA. The CDR3 covers 18 residues. CDR3 nucleotide sequence: TGTGCCAGCAGCTTAGTTTCGGGCAGCCGAACGAACACCGGGGAGCTGTTTTTT. It translates to CASSLVSGSRTNTGELFF.

This clone came up a few times. This sequence joins TRBV19 and TRBJ2-1; D remains unclear. CDR1 and CDR2 from the germline V gene are LNHDA and SQIVND (reference sequence). The CDR3 is 15 residues long. Trimming removed 5 bases at V and 0 bases at J, with 11 bases between. CDR3 DNA: TGTGCCAGTAGTCTCCGAAAAAGCTCCTACAATGAGCAGTTCTTC. This codes for CASSLRKSSYNEQFF.

The CDR3 spells CATSTLDNSWSSYNEQFF. In DNA form, the CDR3 reads TGTGCCACCAGCACGCTTGATAATAGCTGGAGCTCCTACAATGAGCAGTTCTTC. This rearrangement joins TRBV15 to TRBJ2-1; no reliable D call. V dropped 4 bases and J dropped 0 bases, with 19 bases sitting between them. This CDR3 has 18 residues. The germline CDR1 and CDR2 sequences are LNHNV and YYDKDF (reference sequence).

The chain carries TRBV7-2 and TRBJ2-7; 9 nucleotides align to TRBD2. CDR1 is SGHTA, CDR2 FQGNSA, per germline. The J segment lost 6 bases and the V segment lost 3 bases, leaving 6 bases of the junction unmatched. This CDR3 has 14 amino acids. The DNA for the CDR3 is TGTGCCAGCAGCTTTGGACTAGCGTTGAGCGAGCAGTACTTC. Its protein product is CASSFGLALSEQYF.